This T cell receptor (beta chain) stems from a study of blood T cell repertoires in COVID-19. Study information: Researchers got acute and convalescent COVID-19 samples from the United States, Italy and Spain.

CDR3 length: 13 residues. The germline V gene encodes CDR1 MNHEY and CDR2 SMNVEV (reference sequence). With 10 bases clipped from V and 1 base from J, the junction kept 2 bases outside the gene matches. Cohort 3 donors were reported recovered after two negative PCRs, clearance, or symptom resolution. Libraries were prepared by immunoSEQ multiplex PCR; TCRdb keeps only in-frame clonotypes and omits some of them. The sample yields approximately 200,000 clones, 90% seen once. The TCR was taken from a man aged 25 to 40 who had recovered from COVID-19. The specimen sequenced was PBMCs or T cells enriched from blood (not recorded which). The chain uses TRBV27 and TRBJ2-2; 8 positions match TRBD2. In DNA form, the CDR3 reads TGTGCCATAGGGACTAGGAACACCGGGGAGCTGTTTTTT. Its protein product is CAIGTRNTGELFF.